The clone carrying this T cell receptor beta chain was picked up many times. Its antigen is undetermined. This entry comes from a study of CD8+CD57+ T cells in acquired aplastic anemia. For the study at large: In CD4+ cells, healthy donors produced an average of approximately 11 million reads.

Genomic DNA templated the TCR beta VDJ and CDR3 profiling. TCRdb recomputed calls from the reads with MiXCR, one row per CDR3 protein. The sample includes approximately 200,000 distinct CDR3 sequences, around 60% of them seen just once. Study-level findings and limits: Roughly 31 CD8+ CDR3 sequences were shared between patients and controls. For CD8+ Simpson's diversity, patients and controls showed no significant difference.

What was sequenced was sorted CD4+, CD8+, or CD8+CD57+ T cells (not recorded which) from PBMCs. The clonotype originates from a human donor in good health.

The CDR3 DNA is TGTGCCAGCAGTTATTACCTAGCGGGAGGGCGGGCCAATGAGCAGTTCTTC. Amino acids: CASSYYLAGGRANEQFF. The chain has TRBV6-5 and TRBJ2-1; 12 bases are shared with TRBD2. V lost 3 bases to trimming and J lost 6 bases; unmatched junction nucleotides: 9. Looked up from germline, CDR1 is MNHEY and CDR2 is SVGAGI. The CDR3 has 17 amino acids.